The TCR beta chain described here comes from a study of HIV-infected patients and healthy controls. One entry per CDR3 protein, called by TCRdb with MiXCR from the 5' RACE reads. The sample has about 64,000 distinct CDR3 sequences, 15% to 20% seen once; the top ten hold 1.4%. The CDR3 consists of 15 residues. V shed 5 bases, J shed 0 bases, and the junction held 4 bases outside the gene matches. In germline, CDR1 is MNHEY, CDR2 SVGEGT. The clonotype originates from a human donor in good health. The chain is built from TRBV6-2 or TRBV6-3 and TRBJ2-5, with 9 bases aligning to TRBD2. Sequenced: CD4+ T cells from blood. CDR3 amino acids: CASSPGTSHQETQYF. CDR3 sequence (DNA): TGTGCCAGCAGTCCCGGGACTAGCCACCAAGAGACCCAGTACTTC.